This TCR beta chain was sequenced for a study of Ad26.COV2.S vaccination and SARS-CoV-2 variants. Using immunoSEQ multiplex PCR, the repertoire was profiled, and TCRdb retains in-frame clones only, with some absent. The sample shows about 94,000 clones, approximately 86% of them seen only once. General study results and limits: CD8+ and CD4+ T cells specific for spike reportedly responded with substantial breadth after vaccination. Whether participants received vaccine or placebo, their non-spike TCR breadth was similar.

This clone has more than one count but fewer than ten. The antigen is unknown. This specimen was peripheral blood, taken after recovery from COVID-19. The source is a human donor who had recovered from COVID-19.

This chain's CDR3 is CASSFGGTNTGELFF. DNA of the CDR3: TGCGCCAGCAGCTTTGGCGGGACGAACACCGGGGAGCTGTTTTTT. The chain uses TRBV5-1 and TRBJ2-2; D is perhaps TRBD2 (6 bases). CDR3 size: 15 residues. CDR1 is SGHRS and CDR2 is YFSETQ in the germline V gene. The germline V and J ends were trimmed by 2 bases and 0 bases, with 8 bases remaining between them. Complete variable domain (other parts from reference TRBV5-1 and TRBJ2-2): KAGVTQTPRYLIKTRGQQVTLSCSPISGHRSVSWYQQTPGQGLQFLFEYFSETQRNKGNFPGRFSGRQFSNSRSEMNVSTLELGDSALYLCASSFGGTNTGELFFGEGSRLTVL.